A selection of T cell receptor beta chains follows, all from one sample in a study of immune cell composition in non-small cell lung cancer. Data came from immunoSEQ multiplex PCR; TCRdb stores just in-frame clones and leaves some out. Of nearly 7,000 clones in the sample, 70% to 90% were seen once. The sample was non-adjacent lung tissue. The receptors shown here come from a human donor with non-small cell lung cancer. CDR3s include the opening cysteine and the closing phenylalanine or tryptophan. Only part of the rows carry a size: once, few, many, or a class if the clone is expanded.

TRBV15,.,CATSRVGNTEAFF
TRBV4-3,.,CASSQEGVGGRMNTEAFF
TRBV19,once,CASSSRTDSPLHF
TRBV6-4,.,CASSDGGATDTQYF
TRBV5-6,.,CASSLLSTTNEKLFF
TRBV9,.,CASSPQPEGSGYTF
TRBV14,few,CASRGVGGTNEQFF
TRBV5-1,.,CASSPGLAGLNEQFF
TRBV28,.,CASSPALDGQPQHF
TRBV7-8,once,CASSLRTGGFNTGELFF
TRBV7-9,.,CASSSPRGPYNEQFF
TRBV5-1,.,CASSLGEGEVGELFF
TRBV18,.,CASSPPERGGFETQYF
TRBV29-1,.,CSVEQLTPNYGYTF
TRBV28,.,CASSPPTVNNSPLHF
TRBV5-6,.,CASSSDRGYEQYF
TRBV2,.,CASKEDRVEDTQYF
TRBV4-2,.,CASSQIKGGANYGYTF
TRBV30,.,CAWSPGQWNQPQHF
TRBV6-6,once,CASRGQGGVVNEKLFF
TRBV7-9,few,CASSLVSWESTDTQYF
TRBV4-3,once,CASSSRPGNTEAFF
TRBV21-1,.,CASSTSQGRNQPQHF
TRBV9,.,CASSTGGLAGETQYF
TRBV6-5,.,CASRQGTEAFF
TRBV7-1,.,CASSGTQGLGNQPQHF
TRBV19,.,CASSIPSSEQYF
TRBV6-1,.,CASSEADRSPLHF
TRBV2,.,CASSEEGETEAFF
TRBV4-3,.,CASSQGAQGAYGYTF
TRBV5-6,.,CASSLRGLNEKLFF
TRBV5-1,.,CASSRKISEGTSNYGYTF
TRBV9,.,CASSVREQYF
TRBV6-6,.,CASSYRTSGSDEQFF
TRBV6-6,.,CASSRTDTGELFF
TRBV28,.,CASSFIPGQGQYGYTF
TRBV7-6,.,CASRARVNTEAFF
TRBV6-6,.,CASSPGVGAGWYGYTF
TRBV2,.,CASSEWAGGYEQYF
TRBV14,.,CASSQGQPLGSYNEQFF
TRBV30,.,CAWKGGNSNQPQHF
TRBV6-1,.,CASRFRAVHNYGYTF
TRBV6-4,large,CASSPGGLGNSPLHF
TRBV5-6,.,CASSVRDRAAQYF
TRBV7-6,.,CASSLNGDRGNSPLHF
TRBV7-2,.,CASSLVIAGGLDTQYF
TRBV7-2,few,CASSSLGNSPLHF
TRBV4-2,.,CASSQIWGGAETQYF